These 24 T cell receptor beta chains share one sample of origin, sequenced in a study of response to subunit inactivated influenza vaccine (dated by TCRdb to between 2018 and 2020). Library method: RT-PCR. The data were produced on an Illumina HiSeq 2500. The raw public reads went through TCRdb reprocessing: fastp at Q25, MiXCR clone calling, in-frame beta chains kept. Every CDR3 protein is listed once, alongside the most common genes and DNA of its rows. Counted in this sample were 650,000 or so distinct CDR3 sequences; roughly 15% of them appeared once. Jointly, the top ten make up approximately 7.6% of the sample. The sample was PBMCs from blood, taken less than 15 days before vaccination. The receptors stem from a middle-aged man who received an inactivated influenza vaccine. Donor details come from another sample of the same person, matched by shared clones.

This clonotype was picked up a small number of times. V usage is TRBV7-2 and J usage is TRBJ1-5, with no clear D. The length of the CDR3 is 14 residues. Germline-derived CDR1 and CDR2 are SGHTA and FQGNSA. Between the trimmed V and J ends, which lost 1 base and 7 bases, there was a span of 11 bases. CDR3 sequence (DNA): TGTGCCAGCAGCTTAGAAGGGATTGAACAGCCCCAGCATTTT. It translates to CASSLEGIEQPQHF.

This clonotype turned up a few times. This chain joins TRBV9 and TRBJ2-1; tentative D call: TRBD1 (5 bases). The CDR3 loop spans 15 amino acids. V lost 3 bases, J lost 3 bases, and 13 bases lay in between. The germline gives CDR1 SGDLS, CDR2 YYNGEE. CDR3 nucleotide sequence: TGTGCCAGCAGCGCATCAGGGATTGGCTACAATGAGCAGTTCTTC. It yields the protein CASSASGIGYNEQFF.

The CDR3 bases are TGTGCCAGCAGCCAAGACCGCGGGCGGGGTCTGGAGACCCAGTACTTC. This sequence encodes CASSQDRGRGLETQYF. This chain connects TRBV4-2 to TRBJ2-5, with D possibly being TRBD2 (6 bases). The CDR3 sequence is 16 residues long. CDR1 and CDR2 (germline): LGHNA, YNFKEQ. Trimming took off 0 bases at V and 5 bases at J, with 16 bases between the two ends.

This clonotype was found a few times. The rearrangement links TRBV5-1 to TRBJ1-4, with 7 bases matching TRBD1. There are 14 residues in the CDR3. With V trimmed by 7 bases and J by 4 bases, 7 bases remained unmatched. The V gene's germline CDR1 is SGHRS and CDR2 YFSETQ. The DNA of the CDR3 is TGCGCCAGCCAGCGGGACAGTGGTAATGAAAAACTGTTTTTT. As protein: CASQRDSGNEKLFF.

The genes are TRBV6-1 and TRBJ2-5; no clear D. The CDR3 is 14 residues long. Germline loops: CDR1 MNHNS, CDR2 SASEGT. V was cut by 3 bases and J by 1 base, with 9 bases left in between. CDR3 in DNA: TGTGCCAGCAGTGACAAGTCGACCCAAGAGACCCAGTACTTC. It codes for CASSDKSTQETQYF.

There are a few counts of this clonotype. CDR3 sequence: CASSYIAGVEQFF. In nucleotides, the CDR3 is TGTGCCAGCAGTTATATAGCGGGAGTTGAGCAGTTCTTC. This chain uses TRBV7-7 with TRBJ2-1; 9 nucleotides match TRBD2. Per the germline V gene, CDR1 is SSHAT and CDR2 is FNYEAQ (reference sequence). CDR3 length equals 13 residues. The ends lost 6 bases at V and 9 bases at J; junction bases unmatched: 6.

The V gene is TRBV6-2 or TRBV6-3, the J gene TRBJ2-1, with D unresolved. This CDR3 contains 12 residues. The V gene's germline CDR1 is MNHEY and CDR2 SVGEGT. Trimming took off 4 bases at V and 9 bases at J, with 10 bases between the two ends. The CDR3 region is CASSSYGSEQFF. Written as DNA, the CDR3 is TGTGCCAGCAGTTCTTATGGGTCTGAGCAGTTCTTC.

The chain carries TRBV6-5 and TRBJ2-5, with 7 nucleotides matching TRBD2. The V segment lost 1 base and the J segment 3 bases; nucleotides outside the gene matches: 2. This CDR3 has 14 residues. CDR1 MNHEY and CDR2 SVGAGI come from the germline V gene. The chain's CDR3 is CASSYYAGEETQYF. CDR3 in DNA: TGTGCCAGCAGTTACTATGCGGGAGAAGAGACCCAGTACTTC.

This clonotype occurred many times. The V and J genes are TRBV6-2 or TRBV6-3 and TRBJ2-2, with 9 bases identical to TRBD1. CDR3 length equals 15 residues. Germline-derived CDR1 and CDR2 are MNHEY and SVGEGT. With V trimmed by 5 bases and J by 4 bases, 5 bases remained unmatched. The CDR3 region has the DNA TGTGCCAGCAGTCCACCGGGACAGGGCACCGGGGAGCTGTTTTTT. Translation gives CASSPPGQGTGELFF.

This chain links TRBV10-3 with TRBJ2-7; 7 bases align to TRBD1. Losses at the gene ends were 3 bases for V and 2 bases for J; bases not matched to a gene: 16. The CDR3 has 18 amino acids. The germline gives CDR1 ENHRY, CDR2 SYGVKD. The CDR3 spells CAISDLQTGQGVPYEQYF. The CDR3 DNA follows: TGTGCCATCAGTGACCTACAAACGGGGCAGGGGGTTCCCTACGAGCAGTACTTC.

The CDR3 region is CSATQGAKNIQYF. In DNA form, the CDR3 reads TGCAGTGCCACGCAGGGGGCCAAAAACATTCAGTACTTC. The rearrangement links TRBV20-1 to TRBJ2-4; TRBD1 might be the D (6 bases). The CDR3 runs to 13 residues. Germline V gene data show CDR1 as DFQATT and CDR2 as SNEGSKA (reference sequence). V dropped 6 bases and J dropped 1 base, with 10 bases sitting between them.

The rearrangement uses TRBV5-1 and TRBJ2-1, with D possibly being TRBD2 (6 bases). Germline values: CDR1 SGHRS, CDR2 YFSETQ. This CDR3 has 16 amino acids. Trimming took 4 bases from V and 4 from J, leaving 18 bases between them. The chain's CDR3 is CASSPLWRDGYNEQFF. In DNA, the CDR3 is TGCGCCAGCAGCCCCCTTTGGCGGGATGGGTACAATGAGCAGTTCTTC.

The gene calls are TRBV11-2 and TRBJ2-7, with TRBD2 matching over 8 bases. Germline V gene data show CDR1 as SGHAT and CDR2 as FQNNGV. The CDR3 contains 19 residues. The ends lost 7 bases at V and 6 bases at J; junction bases unmatched: 26. The chain's CDR3 is CASNSSPARGAGEWSEQYF. The CDR3 nucleotides read TGTGCCAGCAACTCTTCCCCCGCCCGTGGAGCGGGAGAATGGAGCGAGCAGTACTTC.

The V gene is TRBV5-8, the J gene TRBJ2-7; D might be TRBD1 (5 bases). V lost 1 base and J 2 bases, leaving 10 bases between the germline ends. Germline V gene lookup returns CDR1 SGHTS and CDR2 YDEGEE. The CDR3 loop spans 14 amino acids. The CDR3 sequence is CASSLRRVPYEQYF. CDR3 in DNA: TGTGCCAGCAGCTTGCGCAGGGTCCCCTACGAGCAGTACTTC.

The chain combines TRBV20-1 with TRBJ2-6; 8 bases line up with TRBD1. Unmatched junction bases numbered 7, after V lost 6 bases and J lost 0 bases. Germline lookup yields CDR1 DFQATT and CDR2 SNEGSKA (reference sequence). This CDR3 has 16 amino acids. The CDR3 is CSAATGGFSGANVLTF. CDR3 nucleotide sequence: TGCAGTGCGGCAACAGGGGGTTTCTCTGGGGCCAACGTCCTGACTTTC.

This clonotype was seen a handful of times. Written as DNA, the CDR3 is TGCGCCAGCAGCCTAGGGACAGGAGTAGGCAATTCACCCCTCCACTTT. It is translated as CASSLGTGVGNSPLHF. V usage is TRBV4-1 and J usage is TRBJ1-6, with 8 bases aligning to TRBD1. CDR3 size: 16 residues. V was clipped by 4 bases and J by 7 bases; unmatched bases: 9. From germline, CDR1 is MGHRA and CDR2 YSYEKL.

The gene calls are TRBV5-1 and TRBJ2-3; TRBD2 matches 8 bases. This CDR3 comprises 16 residues. Germline CDR1 reads SGHRS; CDR2 reads YFSETQ. V dropped 1 base and J dropped 2; count of bases not matched to a gene: 6. The CDR3 reads CASSLSSGGITDTQYF. The CDR3 coding sequence is TGCGCCAGCAGCTTGTCTTCGGGGGGGATCACAGATACGCAGTATTTT.

Many counts were recorded for this clonotype. The CDR3 DNA reads TGTGCCACCCAAATGTCGGCAGCTAACTATGGCTACACCTTC. Protein sequence: CATQMSAANYGYTF. This rearrangement joins TRBV12-3 or TRBV12-4 to TRBJ1-2; D unresolved. Trimming stripped 10 bases from V and 0 bases from J, with 15 bases between. This CDR3 has 14 residues.

This clonotype was seen many times. The rearrangement uses TRBV7-2 and TRBJ2-7; 10 bases line up with TRBD2. The CDR3 covers 16 residues. The J segment lost 5 bases and the V segment lost 2 bases, leaving 9 bases of the junction unmatched. Germline assignment: CDR1 SGHTA and CDR2 FQGNSA. CDR3 coding DNA: TGTGCCAGCAGCTTAAGGCCGGCTAGCGGGGGTAACGAGCAGTACTTC. It yields the protein CASSLRPASGGNEQYF.

This clonotype was seen a handful of times. This chain uses TRBV7-2 with TRBJ1-2; TRBD1 agrees at 10 bases. V shed 5 bases and J 6 bases; nucleotides not matched to a gene: 6. This CDR3 region has 14 residues. Looked up from germline, CDR1 is SGHTA and CDR2 is FQGNSA. In DNA form, the CDR3 reads TGTGCCAGCAGCCCATCGGGACAGGGGAATGGCTACACCTTC. This sequence encodes CASSPSGQGNGYTF.

The chain is built from TRBV29-1 and TRBJ2-7; D call uncertain. The germline gives CDR1 SQVTM, CDR2 ANQGSEA. The V end was cut by 6 bases, the J end by 0 bases, with 9 bases between. The CDR3 spans 12 residues. In nucleotides, the CDR3 is TGCAGCGTCATGCAAGACTCCTACGAGCAGTACTTC. This encodes CSVMQDSYEQYF.

This clonotype showed up just a few times. The chain combines TRBV20-1 with TRBJ2-4, with 7 bases aligning to TRBD2. V lost 2 bases, J lost 3 bases, and 10 bases stayed unmatched. CDR1 and CDR2 from the germline V gene are DFQATT and SNEGSKA (reference sequence). CDR3 size: 16 residues. This chain's CDR3 is CSARPSGTFFKNIQYF. The CDR3, as DNA: TGCAGTGCTAGACCTAGCGGAACGTTTTTCAAAAACATTCAGTACTTC.

This clonotype was seen at least ten times. J is TRBJ2-3 and V is TRBV10-3, with D unresolved. The CDR3 loop spans 12 amino acids. V gave up 4 bases and J gave up 2 bases, with 4 bases separating them. Germline CDR1 and CDR2: ENHRY and SYGVKD. CDR3 loop: CAISGTTDTQYF. CDR3 nucleotide sequence: TGTGCCATCAGTGGGACCACAGATACGCAGTATTTT.

This clonotype appeared a few times. The gene calls are TRBV7-9 and TRBJ1-2; 9 bases align to TRBD1. Germline V gene lookup returns CDR1 SEHNR and CDR2 FQNEAQ (reference sequence). The CDR3 loop spans 14 amino acids. After removal of 4 bases from V and 4 bases from J, the junction contained 4 bases not matched to a gene. CDR3 amino acids: CASSSDRGLYGYTF. The CDR3 DNA sequence: TGTGCCAGCAGCTCGGACAGGGGACTCTATGGCTACACCTTC.